Listed below are T cell receptor beta chains from one sample, sequenced in a study of T cells after yellow fever vaccination. Using its own MiXCR run on the 5' RACE reads, TCRdb lists one record per CDR3 protein. The sample carries more than 350,000 distinct CDR3 sequences, around 10% recorded once. The sample consisted of PBMCs, taken on the day of the first yellow fever vaccination. The receptors stem from a man aged 18 to 29 who received the YFV17D yellow fever vaccine. The CDR3 runs from the conserved cysteine through the conserved F or W. D genes are given only for firm matches. The size field is filled for only some rows; it gives once, few, many or a size class.

size: many
V: TRBV7-9
length: 14
J: TRBJ2-3
D: NA
CDR3: CASIGGFSTDTQYF
DNA: TGTGCCAGCATTGGAGGGTTCAGCACAGATACGCAGTATTTT

size: NA
V: TRBV9
length: 17
J: TRBJ2-3
D: TRBD2
CDR3: CASSERLAGTDTDTQYF
DNA: TGTGCCAGCAGCGAGCGACTAGCGGGGACGGATACAGATACGCAGTATTTT

size: NA
V: TRBV7-9
length: 17
J: TRBJ2-3
D: TRBD2
CDR3: CASSLAWASGSTDTQYF
DNA: TGTGCCAGCAGCTTAGCGTGGGCTAGCGGCAGCACAGATACGCAGTATTTT

size: NA
V: TRBV7-2
length: 15
J: TRBJ2-2
D: TRBD1
CDR3: CASSFLGQGIGELFF
DNA: TGTGCCAGCAGCTTCCTGGGACAGGGAATAGGGGAGCTGTTTTTT

size: many
V: TRBV12-3/TRBV12-4
length: 14
J: TRBJ1-1
D: TRBD1
CDR3: CASSLYRGGTEAFF
DNA: TGTGCCAGCAGTTTATACAGGGGAGGGACTGAAGCTTTCTTT

size: NA
V: TRBV27
length: 16
J: TRBJ2-2
D: NA
CDR3: CASSFSIGVNTGELFF
DNA: TGTGCCAGCAGTTTTAGTATAGGGGTCAACACCGGGGAGCTGTTTTTT

size: NA
V: TRBV24-1
length: 12
J: TRBJ2-2
D: NA
CDR3: CATSESTGELFF
DNA: TGTGCCACCTCGGAGTCAACCGGGGAGCTGTTTTTT

size: NA
V: TRBV25-1
length: 20
J: TRBJ2-2
D: NA
CDR3: CASRGSGARLKRGGTGELFF
DNA: TGTGCCAGCAGAGGGTCGGGGGCCAGACTTAAACGAGGGGGCACCGGGGAGCTGTTTTTT

size: few
V: TRBV10-2
length: 17
J: TRBJ2-7
D: TRBD1
CDR3: CASSEAGGDRNSYEQYF
DNA: TGCGCCAGCAGTGAGGCAGGGGGCGACAGGAATTCCTACGAGCAGTACTTC

size: many
V: TRBV7-2
length: 14
J: TRBJ2-5
D: TRBD2
CDR3: CASSFLAGQETQYF
DNA: TGTGCCAGCAGCTTTCTAGCGGGCCAAGAGACCCAGTACTTC

size: NA
V: TRBV25-1
length: 17
J: TRBJ1-6
D: NA
CDR3: CASSELGRSSYNSPLHF
DNA: TGTGCCAGCAGTGAATTAGGGAGGAGCTCCTATAATTCACCCCTCCACTTT

size: few
V: TRBV5-1
length: 14
J: TRBJ2-5
D: NA
CDR3: CASSLMAPQETQYF
DNA: TGCGCCAGCAGCTTGATGGCACCCCAAGAGACCCAGTACTTC

size: NA
V: TRBV4-3
length: 16
J: TRBJ2-1
D: TRBD1
CDR3: CASRGVGRGPSNEQFF
DNA: TGCGCCAGCAGGGGGGTAGGAAGGGGGCCTAGCAATGAGCAGTTCTTC

size: few
V: TRBV4-3
length: 14
J: TRBJ1-1
D: TRBD1
CDR3: CASSQDWDRVRAFF
DNA: TGCGCCAGCAGCCAAGATTGGGACAGGGTAAGAGCTTTCTTT

size: few
V: TRBV4-1
length: 15
J: TRBJ1-5
D: NA
CDR3: CASSLREGGRQPQHF
DNA: TGCGCCAGCAGCCTAAGGGAGGGAGGCCGTCAGCCCCAGCATTTT

size: NA
V: TRBV7-3
length: 17
J: TRBJ1-5
D: NA
CDR3: CASSYRQMLWSNQPQHF
DNA: TGTGCCAGCAGCTACAGACAGATGTTATGGAGCAATCAGCCCCAGCATTTT

size: few
V: TRBV6-5
length: 17
J: TRBJ1-2
D: TRBD1
CDR3: CASSYQPPTGAERGYTF
DNA: TGTGCCAGCAGTTACCAACCTCCGACAGGGGCGGAAAGGGGCTACACCTTC

size: few
V: TRBV2
length: 14
J: TRBJ1-1
D: NA
CDR3: CASSEASGVIEAFF
DNA: TGTGCCAGCAGTGAGGCGTCAGGGGTCATAGAAGCTTTCTTT

size: few
V: TRBV5-1
length: 16
J: TRBJ2-5
D: NA
CDR3: CASSAGRGGLKETQYF
DNA: TGCGCCAGCAGCGCCGGCAGGGGCGGACTAAAAGAGACCCAGTACTTC

size: few
V: TRBV7-3
length: 16
J: TRBJ2-1
D: NA
CDR3: CASSPGVAGKDNEQFF
DNA: TGTGCCAGCAGCCCGGGTGTGGCGGGGAAAGACAATGAGCAGTTCTTC

size: few
V: TRBV4-1
length: 15
J: TRBJ1-2
D: NA
CDR3: CASSQDGVSNYGYTF
DNA: TGCGCCAGCAGCCAAGATGGTGTTTCTAACTATGGCTACACCTTC

size: few
V: TRBV28
length: 13
J: TRBJ2-5
D: TRBD1
CDR3: CASSNRGRETQYF
DNA: TGTGCCAGCAGCAACAGGGGTAGAGAGACCCAGTACTTC

size: few
V: TRBV7-6
length: 17
J: TRBJ2-2
D: NA
CDR3: CASSLPRAGANTGELFF
DNA: TGTGCCAGCAGCCTCCCCAGGGCAGGGGCGAACACCGGGGAGCTGTTTTTT

size: many
V: TRBV5-1
length: 11
J: TRBJ2-1
D: NA
CDR3: CASSLFHEQFF
DNA: TGCGCCAGCAGCTTGTTCCATGAGCAGTTCTTC

size: NA
V: TRBV6-5
length: 15
J: TRBJ2-1
D: NA
CDR3: CASSYGVSSYNEQFF
DNA: TGTGCCAGCAGTTACGGAGTCAGCTCCTACAATGAGCAGTTCTTC

size: NA
V: TRBV5-1
length: 13
J: TRBJ1-1
D: NA
CDR3: CASTPDSHTEAFF
DNA: TGCGCCAGCACCCCGGACAGTCACACTGAAGCTTTCTTT

size: few
V: TRBV12-3/TRBV12-4
length: 14
J: TRBJ1-2
D: NA
CDR3: CASSLDGINYGYTF
DNA: TGTGCCAGCAGTTTAGACGGCATTAACTATGGCTACACCTTC

size: NA
V: TRBV18
length: 14
J: TRBJ2-1
D: NA
CDR3: CASSLAREGDEQFF
DNA: TGTGCCAGCTCACTCGCTAGGGAGGGGGATGAGCAGTTCTTC

size: NA
V: TRBV7-9
length: 13
J: TRBJ2-5
D: NA
CDR3: CASTQPFQETQYF
DNA: TGTGCCAGCACCCAGCCCTTCCAAGAGACCCAGTACTTC

size: few
V: TRBV4-1
length: 12
J: TRBJ2-1
D: NA
CDR3: CASSAKRNEQFF
DNA: TGCGCCAGCAGCGCGAAACGCAATGAGCAGTTCTTC

size: NA
V: TRBV6-2/TRBV6-3
length: 16
J: TRBJ2-5
D: NA
CDR3: CASSYLSQPLQETQYF
DNA: TGTGCCAGCAGTTACCTATCGCAGCCACTTCAAGAGACCCAGTACTTC

size: NA
V: TRBV5-1
length: 14
J: TRBJ2-3
D: TRBD1
CDR3: CASSLGQGVGLRYF
DNA: TGCGCCAGCAGCTTAGGGCAGGGGGTAGGTCTTCGGTATTTT

size: NA
V: TRBV7-2
length: 15
J: TRBJ2-5
D: NA
CDR3: CASSPWRAQQETQYF
DNA: TGTGCCAGCAGCCCCTGGCGCGCACAGCAAGAGACCCAGTACTTC

size: few
V: TRBV5-6
length: 14
J: TRBJ1-5
D: TRBD1
CDR3: CASSSGQGDQPQHF
DNA: TGTGCCAGCAGCTCGGGACAGGGCGATCAGCCCCAGCATTTT

size: NA
V: TRBV12-3/TRBV12-4
length: 18
J: TRBJ2-3
D: TRBD2
CDR3: CAFSLALAGTSSTDTQYF
DNA: TGTGCCTTCAGTTTAGCACTAGCGGGGACATCTAGCACAGATACGCAGTATTTT

size: NA
V: TRBV7-9
length: 16
J: TRBJ1-6
D: NA
CDR3: CASSLMGAGYNSPLHF
DNA: TGTGCCAGCAGCTTAATGGGGGCGGGGTATAATTCACCCCTCCACTTT

size: NA
V: TRBV6-2/TRBV6-3
length: 16
J: TRBJ2-7
D: TRBD1
CDR3: CASSPSTGKIIYEQYF
DNA: TGTGCCAGCAGTCCTTCGACAGGGAAGATCATCTACGAGCAGTACTTC

size: NA
V: TRBV4-3
length: 16
J: TRBJ2-5
D: TRBD2
CDR3: CASSQELAGGRETQYF
DNA: TGCGCCAGCAGCCAAGAACTAGCGGGGGGGCGAGAGACCCAGTACTTC

size: NA
V: TRBV28
length: 12
J: TRBJ1-6
D: TRBD1
CDR3: CASITGDSPLHF
DNA: TGTGCCAGCATCACAGGGGATTCACCCCTCCACTTT

size: few
V: TRBV5-1
length: 14
J: TRBJ2-1
D: NA
CDR3: CASSLAGQGNEQFF
DNA: TGCGCCAGCAGCTTGGCCGGGCAGGGCAATGAGCAGTTCTTC

size: few
V: TRBV5-4
length: 15
J: TRBJ1-5
D: NA
CDR3: CASSFGGGGNQPQHF
DNA: TGTGCCAGCAGCTTTGGCGGGGGGGGCAATCAGCCCCAGCATTTT

size: few
V: TRBV4-1
length: 14
J: TRBJ2-2
D: NA
CDR3: CASSPQKNTGELFF
DNA: TGCGCCAGCAGCCCCCAAAAGAACACCGGGGAGCTGTTTTTT

size: NA
V: TRBV5-3
length: 13
J: TRBJ2-2
D: NA
CDR3: CAMSFGLTGELFF
DNA: TGTGCCATGAGCTTTGGGCTCACCGGGGAGCTGTTTTTT

size: NA
V: TRBV5-1
length: 20
J: TRBJ2-4
D: TRBD2
CDR3: CASSLAVQTGTSGDSNIQYF
DNA: TGCGCCAGCAGCTTGGCTGTCCAAACCGGGACTAGCGGGGATTCAAACATTCAGTACTTC

size: few
V: TRBV7-8
length: 13
J: TRBJ2-7
D: NA
CDR3: CASSSRVTYEQYF
DNA: TGTGCCAGCAGCTCCAGGGTTACCTACGAGCAGTACTTC

size: NA
V: TRBV5-6
length: 15
J: TRBJ2-4
D: NA
CDR3: CASSLGPPRRNIQYF
DNA: TGTGCCAGCAGCTTGGGACCCCCGCGCCGGAACATTCAGTACTTC

size: NA
V: TRBV5-1
length: 14
J: TRBJ2-5
D: TRBD1
CDR3: CASSPQGSWETQYF
DNA: TGCGCCAGCAGCCCACAGGGGAGTTGGGAGACCCAGTACTTC

size: few
V: TRBV20-1
length: 12
J: TRBJ2-1
D: NA
CDR3: CSARSDSNEQFF
DNA: TGCAGTGCTAGGAGTGATTCCAATGAGCAGTTCTTC

size: NA
V: TRBV5-1
length: 14
J: TRBJ1-2
D: NA
CDR3: CASSFPDLSLGYTF
DNA: TGCGCCAGCAGCTTCCCCGATCTATCACTCGGCTACACCTTC

size: NA
V: TRBV2
length: 15
J: TRBJ1-6
D: TRBD1
CDR3: CASSGGGAINSPLHF
DNA: TGTGCCAGCAGTGGAGGGGGCGCGATTAATTCACCCCTCCACTTT

size: few
V: TRBV2
length: 13
J: TRBJ2-2
D: NA
CDR3: CASSSQFTGELFF
DNA: TGTGCCAGCAGTTCCCAATTCACCGGGGAGCTGTTTTTT

size: NA
V: TRBV11-2
length: 18
J: TRBJ2-3
D: NA
CDR3: CASSLYSAEGRNTDTQYF
DNA: TGTGCCAGCAGCCTTTACTCCGCCGAGGGGCGAAACACAGATACGCAGTATTTT